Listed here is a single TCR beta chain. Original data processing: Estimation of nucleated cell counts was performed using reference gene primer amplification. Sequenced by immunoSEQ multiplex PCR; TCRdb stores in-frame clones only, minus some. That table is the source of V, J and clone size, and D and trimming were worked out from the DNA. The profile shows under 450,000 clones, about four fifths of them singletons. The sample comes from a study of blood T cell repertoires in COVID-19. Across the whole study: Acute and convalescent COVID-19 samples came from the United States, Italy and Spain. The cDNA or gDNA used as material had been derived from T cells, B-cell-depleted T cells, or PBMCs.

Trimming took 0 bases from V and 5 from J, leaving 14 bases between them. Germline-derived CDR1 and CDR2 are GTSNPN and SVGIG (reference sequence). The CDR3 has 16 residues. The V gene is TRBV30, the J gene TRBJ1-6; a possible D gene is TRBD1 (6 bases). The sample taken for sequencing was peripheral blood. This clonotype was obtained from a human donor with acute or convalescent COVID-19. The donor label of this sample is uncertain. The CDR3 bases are TGTGCCTGGAGTGTCCCCGGGGGGCACCATAATTCACCCCTCCACTTT. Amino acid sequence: CAWSVPGGHHNSPLHF.